The 28 T cell receptor beta chains below all came from one sample that was sequenced in a study of T-cell memory formation after mild COVID-19. Each CDR3 protein gets one entry after TCRdb re-called the 5' RACE reads with MiXCR. Here the sample spans under 300,000 distinct CDR3 sequences, 7% to 10% being singletons. The material sequenced was PBMCs or a T cell subset sorted from them (not recorded which). The source is a man younger than 35 who had mild COVID-19 (a few samples of this study predate the infection). Cell type and time point are not known.

The table lists this clonotype with a few counts. This chain links TRBV3-1 with TRBJ1-1, with 8 bases that match TRBD1. V was clipped by 3 bases and J by 8 bases; unmatched bases: 11. Germline loops: CDR1 LGHDT, CDR2 YNNKEL (reference sequence). The CDR3 loop spans 15 amino acids. CDR3 residues: CASSQRGLRTGEAFF. The CDR3, as DNA: TGTGCCAGCAGCCAGAGGGGTCTCCGGACAGGGGAAGCTTTCTTT.

This clonotype showed up many times. The chain has TRBV10-3 and TRBJ1-3, with D hard to call. Germline V lookup: CDR1 ENHRY, CDR2 SYGVKD. CDR3 length: 13 residues. Trimming took off 6 bases at V and 0 bases at J, with 6 bases between the two ends. The CDR3 DNA follows: TGTGCCATCAGCTTGGACTCTGGAAACACCATATATTTT. Protein: CAISLDSGNTIYF.

This clonotype was recorded many times. The V and J genes are TRBV7-2 and TRBJ1-2; D unresolved. This CDR3 comprises 10 residues. Trimming left V 8 bases short and J 8 bases short, with 9 bases between. Germline values: CDR1 SGHTA, CDR2 FQGNSA. The CDR3 loop is CASGRDGYTF. The CDR3 bases are TGTGCCAGCGGGCGCGACGGCTACACCTTC.

This clonotype was detected only a few times. The chain combines TRBV12-3 or TRBV12-4 with TRBJ1-6; D is unclear. The germline V and J ends were trimmed by 6 bases and 10 bases, with 13 bases remaining between them. The CDR3 has 13 amino acids. The CDR3 region has the DNA TGTGCCAGCAGAACCGGACGGGAGTCACCCCTCCACTTT. Residues: CASRTGRESPLHF.

The chain carries TRBV3-1 and TRBJ2-3; D possibly corresponds to TRBD1 (6 bases). The V gene's germline CDR1 is LGHDT and CDR2 YNNKEL (reference sequence). V gave up 6 bases and J gave up 2 bases, with 12 bases separating them. CDR3 length equals 14 residues. The CDR3 coding sequence is TGTGCCAGCAGTCGACAGGTTTCCACAGATACGCAGTATTTT. This translates into CASSRQVSTDTQYF.

This clonotype was found a few times. V and J are TRBV7-9 and TRBJ2-7, with TRBD2 matching over 8 bases. Germline V gene lookup returns CDR1 SEHNR and CDR2 FQNEAQ (reference sequence). V lost 5 bases to trimming and J lost 5 bases; unmatched junction nucleotides: 5. The CDR3 extends over 13 amino acids. CDR3 loop: CASSPPGGDEQYV. As DNA, the CDR3 is TGTGCCAGCAGCCCGCCGGGGGGGGACGAGCAGTACGTC.

This clonotype was recorded a few times. The chain is built from TRBV7-9 and TRBJ2-1; D not resolved. The CDR3 has 18 amino acids. V lost 5 bases and J 1 base, leaving 21 bases between the germline ends. Germline lookup yields CDR1 SEHNR and CDR2 FQNEAQ (reference sequence). The CDR3 loop reads CASSGRSVWKNSYNEQFF. In nucleotides, the CDR3 is TGTGCCAGCAGCGGAAGAAGCGTTTGGAAAAATTCCTACAATGAGCAGTTCTTC.

This clonotype appeared many times. The genes are TRBV7-2 and TRBJ2-3, with D perhaps matching TRBD1 or TRBD2 (6 bases each). Germline V lookup: CDR1 SGHTA, CDR2 FQGNSA. Trimming cost V 1 base and J 10 bases, with 12 bases left between them. The CDR3 loop spans 13 amino acids. CDR3: CASSLDGGPAQYF. The CDR3 DNA is TGTGCCAGCAGCTTAGATGGGGGGCCGGCGCAGTATTTT.

This clonotype was counted at least ten times. The chain carries TRBV12-3 or TRBV12-4 and TRBJ2-1, with D possibly being TRBD1 (6 bases). Between the trimmed V and J ends, which lost 4 bases and 6 bases, there was a span of 7 bases. There are 12 residues in the CDR3. The CDR3 here is CASSSQGNEQFF. In nucleotides, the CDR3 is TGTGCCAGCAGTTCACAGGGCAATGAGCAGTTCTTC.

This clonotype was counted many times. The chain recombines TRBV23-1 with TRBJ2-5; TRBD2 might be the D (7 bases). TRBV23-1 is recorded as an ORF, its role being uncertain. The CDR3 loop spans 17 amino acids. V was cut by 0 bases and J by 3 bases, with 17 bases left in between. The CDR3 loop reads CASSQSPAGAGKETQYF. In DNA form, the CDR3 reads TGCGCCAGCAGTCAATCGCCCGCGGGGGCCGGGAAAGAGACCCAGTACTTC.

There are a few counts of this clonotype. The rearrangement joins TRBV3-1 to TRBJ1-5; D might be TRBD1 (5 bases). CDR1 and CDR2 from the germline V gene are LGHDT and YNNKEL (reference sequence). The CDR3 contains 13 residues. The V gene lost 0 bases and the J gene lost 5 bases, with 5 bases spanning the gap. This CDR3 is CASSQEGDQPQHF. The CDR3 DNA reads as TGTGCCAGCAGCCAAGAGGGGGATCAGCCCCAGCATTTT. Full variable domain (remainder filled in from reference TRBV3-1 and TRBJ1-5): DTAVSQTPKYLVTQMGNDKSIKCEQNLGHDTMYWYKQDSKKFLKIMFSYNNKELIINETVPNRFSPKSPDKAHLNLHINSLELGDSAVYFCASSQEGDQPQHFGDGTRLSIL.

This clonotype was found many times. V is TRBV12-3 or TRBV12-4 and J is TRBJ1-2, with D hard to call. V was shortened by 3 bases and J by 8 bases, with 10 bases between the two germline ends. This CDR3 comprises 12 residues. In DNA, the CDR3 is TGTGCCAGCAGTTTTGGTGGGCTAGGCTACACCTTC. This gives the protein CASSFGGLGYTF.

This rearrangement joins TRBV7-2 to TRBJ2-2, with D hard to call. Trimming left V 1 base short and J 1 base short, with 7 bases between. Germline V gene lookup returns CDR1 SGHTA and CDR2 FQGNSA. CDR3 length: 15 residues. The CDR3 loop is CASSLVGWNTGELFF. CDR3 nucleotide sequence: TGTGCCAGCAGCTTAGTCGGGTGGAACACCGGGGAGCTGTTTTTT.

In its sample, this clonotype was seen a few times. The gene calls are TRBV5-1 and TRBJ2-5, with TRBD1 matching 10 bases. The CDR3 covers 16 residues. The V gene's germline CDR1 is SGHRS and CDR2 YFSETQ. Trimming at V came to 3 bases and at J to 5 bases, leaving 10 bases not matched to a gene. CDR3 nucleotides: TGCGCCAGCAGCTGGATCCCGGGACAGGGGTTTGAGACCCAGTACTTC. Residues: CASSWIPGQGFETQYF.

This clonotype was counted a few times. The rearrangement links TRBV10-1 to TRBJ2-5; 7 bases agree with TRBD1. V lost 0 bases to trimming and J lost 4 bases; unmatched junction nucleotides: 5. The CDR3 runs to 15 residues. CDR1 WNHNN and CDR2 SYGVQD come from the germline V gene (reference sequence). The CDR3 DNA sequence: TGCGCCAGCAGTGAGTCGGTGACAGGGACAGAGACCCAGTACTTC. Translation: CASSESVTGTETQYF.

This clonotype showed up many times. The chain is built from TRBV5-1 and TRBJ2-1; 11 bases are shared with TRBD2. V trimming: 0 bases; J trimming: 8 bases; junction bases outside the gene matches: 10. The CDR3 totals 17 residues. Germline assignment: CDR1 SGHRS and CDR2 YFSETQ. The CDR3 protein is CASSLGSTSGALDEQFF. The CDR3 DNA reads as TGCGCCAGCAGCTTGGGATCGACTAGCGGGGCCCTCGATGAGCAGTTCTTC.

This clonotype was recorded many times. The V and J genes are TRBV9 and TRBJ1-1; D remains ambiguous. CDR1 and CDR2 from the germline V gene are SGDLS and YYNGEE. There are 14 residues in the CDR3. With 3 bases removed from V and 4 bases from J, the gap between germline ends came to 13 bases. The CDR3 region has the DNA TGTGCCAGCAGCGAGACCTTTGGTGGCACTGAAGCTTTCTTT. This codes for CASSETFGGTEAFF.

The chain recombines TRBV4-3 with TRBJ2-3; 9 nucleotides agree with TRBD2. With V trimmed by 4 bases and J by 0 bases, 8 bases remained unmatched. This CDR3 spans 17 amino acids. Germline V lookup: CDR1 LGHNA, CDR2 YSLEER. The DNA of the CDR3 is TGCGCCAGCAGCCCTCAGGTAGCGGGGGATAGCACAGATACGCAGTATTTT. Amino acids: CASSPQVAGDSTDTQYF.

This clonotype was counted between two and nine times. The chain employs TRBV20-1 and TRBJ2-3; TRBD2 agrees at 12 bases. The trim removed 5 bases at V and 5 bases at J, leaving 8 bases unmatched. The CDR3 loop spans 15 amino acids. Germline values: CDR1 DFQATT, CDR2 SNEGSKA (reference sequence). CDR3: CSAPPSSGGGDTQYF. CDR3 nucleotides: TGCAGTGCTCCCCCTTCTAGCGGGGGGGGAGATACGCAGTATTTT.

The rearrangement uses TRBV4-1 and TRBJ2-2; maybe TRBD2 (7 bases). Germline values: CDR1 MGHRA, CDR2 YSYEKL. The CDR3 runs to 17 residues. Trimming stripped 1 base from V and 3 bases from J, with 15 bases between. The CDR3 sequence is CASSQGLRGPYTGELFF. The DNA of the CDR3 is TGCGCCAGCAGCCAAGGGTTGCGGGGGCCATACACCGGGGAGCTGTTTTTT.

V gene TRBV6-5 combines with J gene TRBJ1-2, with D uncertain. The CDR3 is made up of 15 amino acids. The V gene's germline CDR1 is MNHEY and CDR2 SVGAGI. The V and J ends lost 2 bases and 8 bases respectively, with 18 bases between them. CDR3 coding DNA: TGTGCCAGCAGTTACGGGTTCGGCATCCGCCGCGGCTACACCTTC. As protein: CASSYGFGIRRGYTF.

This clonotype has just a few counts. In DNA, the CDR3 is TGTGCCAGCAGGTTTACCGGGACTCCCTTTTCTGGGGCCAACGTCCTGACTTTC. It yields the protein CASRFTGTPFSGANVLTF. This rearrangement joins TRBV7-9 to TRBJ2-6; a possible D gene is TRBD2 (6 bases). CDR3 length: 18 amino acids. Germline V gene lookup returns CDR1 SEHNR and CDR2 FQNEAQ (reference sequence). The V and J ends lost 6 bases and 1 base respectively, with 19 bases between them.

The chain links TRBV27 to TRBJ2-3, with D perhaps TRBD2 (5 bases). The CDR3 has 15 residues. CDR1 is MNHEY, CDR2 SMNVEV, per germline (reference sequence). V was pared by 1 base and J by 3 bases, with 11 bases between. CDR3 sequence: CASSLWAGGTDTQYF. The CDR3 nucleotides are TGTGCCAGCAGTTTATGGGCGGGCGGGACAGATACGCAGTATTTT.

This clonotype was seen a handful of times. This sequence joins TRBV9 and TRBJ2-2; no definite D call. This CDR3 contains 15 residues. Deletions cut 1 base from V and 6 bases from J, with 13 bases between. Germline CDR1 reads SGDLS; CDR2 reads YYNGEE. CDR3 loop: CASSVNGQYAGELFF. DNA for the CDR3: TGTGCCAGCAGCGTAAATGGGCAGTACGCCGGGGAGCTGTTTTTT.

This clonotype came up a few times. V gene TRBV7-2 combines with J gene TRBJ2-7; 7 positions agree with TRBD2. After removal of 2 bases from V and 2 bases from J, the junction contained 6 bases not matched to a gene. The CDR3 loop spans 15 amino acids. CDR1 and CDR2 (germline): SGHTA, FQGNSA. The CDR3 DNA follows: TGTGCCAGCAGCTTACGGCGGGGGACGGCCTACGAGCAGTACTTC. Protein sequence: CASSLRRGTAYEQYF.

In this sample, this clonotype turned up many times. The chain is built from TRBV20-1 and TRBJ2-2; 7 positions agree with TRBD1. Germline V gives CDR1 DFQATT, CDR2 SNEGSKA (reference sequence). With V trimmed by 1 base and J by 6 bases, 8 bases remained unmatched. There are 15 residues in the CDR3. CDR3 nucleotides: TGCAGTGCTAGAGTGCAACAGGGGATTCCCGGGGAGCTGTTTTTT. Amino acid sequence: CSARVQQGIPGELFF.

V is TRBV9 and J is TRBJ2-5; D gene unclear. The CDR3 covers 14 residues. Trimming took off 3 bases at V and 7 bases at J, with 16 bases between the two ends. Germline CDR1 and CDR2: SGDLS and YYNGEE. CDR3 sequence: CASSASTDSRTQYF. CDR3 in DNA: TGTGCCAGCAGCGCGAGTACCGACTCCCGGACCCAGTACTTC.

The chain links TRBV5-4 to TRBJ1-5, with no clear D. Germline values: CDR1 SGHNT, CDR2 YYREEE (reference sequence). The CDR3 is 13 residues long. Deletions cut 2 bases from V and 3 bases from J, with 6 bases between. CDR3 DNA: TGTGCCAGCAGCTTAGATTTCAATCAGCCCCAGCATTTT. Translating it yields CASSLDFNQPQHF. Together with reference TRBV5-4 and TRBJ1-5, the CDR3 gives the full variable domain: ETGVTQSPTHLIKTRGQQVTLRCSSQSGHNTVSWYQQALGQGPQFIFQYYREEENGRGNFPPRFSGLQFPNYSSELNVNALELDDSALYLCASSLDFNQPQHFGDGTRLSIL.